These T cell receptor beta chains were read from a single sample in a study of OX40 agonist ivuxolimab in advanced cancers. Measured with immunoSEQ multiplex PCR; TCRdb has only the in-frame clones, and not every one. The sample holds some 35,000 clones; about 89% are singletons and the top ten take less than 35%. The sample in question was CD4+ or CD8+ T cells sorted from blood, obtained in a trial of the OX40 agonist ivuxolimab. The receptors here all came from an adult with an advanced solid tumor such as melanoma, head and neck, liver or kidney cancer. The CDR3 runs from the conserved cysteine through the conserved F or W. The listing skips clone size in some rows; elsewhere it reads once, few, many or a size class.

clone_size j_call v_call cdr3_aa
once TRBJ1-4 TRBV5-4 CASSRTGGAVISEKLFF
NA TRBJ1-1 TRBV5-8 CASSSGTGGSTEAFF
NA TRBJ1-1 TRBV4-1 CASSQDHYRGRTNTEAFF
NA TRBJ2-3 TRBV6-1 CASSDGSGTDTQYF
NA TRBJ1-1 TRBV7-6 CASSIPSPNTEAFF
NA TRBJ1-4 TRBV11-2 CASSLHRADEKLFF
NA TRBJ2-5 TRBV19 CASSESAGGSGETQYF
NA TRBJ2-7 TRBV7-6 CASSLSQDGEQYF
NA TRBJ2-5 TRBV5-1 CASSPGGETQYF
few TRBJ1-2 TRBV9 CASSEGPGNGYTF
NA TRBJ2-3 TRBV6-1 CASIASGIATDTQYF
NA TRBJ1-5 TRBV28 CASSLVDRVYQPQHF
NA TRBJ2-6 TRBV5-1 CASSMRVRGSGANVLTF
NA TRBJ1-5 TRBV29-1 CSVVVGPSNQPQHF
once TRBJ2-7 TRBV28 CASSFLGQSYEQYF
NA TRBJ2-5 TRBV5-1 CASSRGFEETQYF
NA TRBJ1-5 TRBV28 CASSEGGRQGQPQHF
NA TRBJ1-5 TRBV28 CASTGTGYQPQHF
NA TRBJ1-1 TRBV7-3 CASSPGGGYEAFF
once TRBJ2-1 TRBV6-1 CASNANGGIGEQFF
NA TRBJ2-5 TRBV25-1 CASSAPGTGVEETQYF
NA TRBJ2-7 TRBV5-3 CARSPGTSSYEQYF
NA TRBJ1-4 TRBV25-1 CASSEGEGFGEKLFF
NA TRBJ2-2 TRBV2 CASPGTSGNTGELFF
NA TRBJ2-7 TRBV18 CASSLGLAGTYEQYF
NA TRBJ2-5 TRBV5-1 CASTNAADRAETQYF
few TRBJ2-1 TRBV5-1 CASSPGMGEQFF